These T cell receptor beta chains were read from a single sample in a study of beta chain features in type 1 diabetes. Only in-frame clones appear in the TCRdb table, and some are missing; sequencing was by immunoSEQ multiplex PCR. Of about 250,000 clones listed, 11% to 15% are singletons. Sequencing used naive CD4+ T cells from blood. The receptors come from a woman aged 40-49 years in good health. Each CDR3 is given with its conserved first and last residue. Fields, in order: V gene, CDR3 protein.

v_gene: TRBV18
CDR3aa: CASSPLSTGAGGELFF

v_gene: TRBV14
CDR3aa: CASSQDSGFNSPLHF

v_gene: TRBV15
CDR3aa: CATSNPTGDYGYTF

v_gene: TRBV9
CDR3aa: CASSVAGTGSYYGYTF

v_gene: TRBV25-1
CDR3aa: CASSGKGTLFYGYTF

v_gene: TRBV4-3
CDR3aa: CASSLDRGTENEQFF

v_gene: TRBV5-4
CDR3aa: CASSAPGSYNEQFF

v_gene: TRBV6-1
CDR3aa: CASRTSGAYEQYF

v_gene: TRBV5-1
CDR3aa: CASSLEDYEQYF

v_gene: TRBV19
CDR3aa: CASSARDREVYGYTF

v_gene: TRBV5-1
CDR3aa: CASSLSGTALEQYF

v_gene: TRBV6-5
CDR3aa: CASSFRTGGELFF

v_gene: TRBV6-5
CDR3aa: CASSYSRTVPGGGQYF

v_gene: TRBV2
CDR3aa: CASSEDKQGIFSFGYTF

v_gene: TRBV27
CDR3aa: CATAGTGASYEQYF

v_gene: TRBV6-6
CDR3aa: CASSYSTGKIQPQHF